This TCR beta chain was identified in a study of CD8 T cells in Susac syndrome. In the study overall: Blood was drawn from Susac syndrome patients while they were therapy-naive, on corticosteroids, or on intravenous immunoglobulin alone.

A quantity of about 0.5 to 1 ug RNA underwent reverse transcription using random hexamers. TCRdb used MiXCR to reprocess the immunoSEQ multiplex PCR reads, holding one entry per CDR3 protein. The sample consists of roughly 220,000 distinct CDR3 sequences, about 95% of them appearing once. The germline gives CDR1 LGHDT, CDR2 YNNKEL (reference sequence). The CDR3 totals 11 residues. V shed 1 base and J shed 2 bases, with 0 bases lying between them. CD8+ and CD4+ blood T cells underwent TCR beta sequencing. Patients with Susac syndrome showed fulfilment of recently defined diagnostic criteria for definite or probable disease.

The J gene is TRBJ2-7, the V gene TRBV3-1; D unclear. The sequenced material came from CD4+ T cells from PBMCs. The receptor was derived from a human donor with Susac syndrome. The CDR3 coding sequence is TGTGCCAGCAGCCAAGCCTACGAGCAGTACTTC. Its translation: CASSQAYEQYF.